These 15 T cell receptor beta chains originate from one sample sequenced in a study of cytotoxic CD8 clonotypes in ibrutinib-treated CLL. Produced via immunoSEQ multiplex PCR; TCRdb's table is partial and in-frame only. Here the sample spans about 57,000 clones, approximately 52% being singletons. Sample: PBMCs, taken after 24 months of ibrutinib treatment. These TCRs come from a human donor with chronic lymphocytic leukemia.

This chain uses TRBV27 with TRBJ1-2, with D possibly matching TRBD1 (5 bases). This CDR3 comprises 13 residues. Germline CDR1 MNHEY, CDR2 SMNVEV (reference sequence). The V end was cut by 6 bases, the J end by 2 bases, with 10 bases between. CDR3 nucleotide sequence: TGTGCCAGCAGGGTATCAGGGAACTATGGCTACACCTTC. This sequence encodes CASRVSGNYGYTF.

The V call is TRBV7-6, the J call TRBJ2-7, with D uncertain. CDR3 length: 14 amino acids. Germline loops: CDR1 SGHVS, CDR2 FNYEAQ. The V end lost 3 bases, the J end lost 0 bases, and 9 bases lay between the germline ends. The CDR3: CASSFGGPSYEQYV. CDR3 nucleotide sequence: TGTGCCAGCAGCTTCGGCGGTCCCTCCTACGAGCAGTACGTC.

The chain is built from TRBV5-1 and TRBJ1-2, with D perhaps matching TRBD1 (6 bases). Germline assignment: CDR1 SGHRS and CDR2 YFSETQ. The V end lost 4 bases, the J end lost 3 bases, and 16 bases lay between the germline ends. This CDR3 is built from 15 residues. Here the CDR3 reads CASSPVGGRDYGYTF. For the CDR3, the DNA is TGCGCCAGCAGCCCAGTGGGGGGCCGGGACTATGGCTACACCTTC.

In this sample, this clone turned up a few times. The CDR3 nucleotides read TGTGCCAGCAGTCCTGGACTCTTAGGGACGGGTGGCTACACCTTC. Its translation is CASSPGLLGTGGYTF. The rearrangement uses TRBV28 and TRBJ1-2; perhaps TRBD1 as D (5 bases). V lost 5 bases to trimming and J lost 7 bases, with 20 bases between them. CDR1 and CDR2 (germline): MDHEN, SYDVKM. The CDR3 spans 15 residues.

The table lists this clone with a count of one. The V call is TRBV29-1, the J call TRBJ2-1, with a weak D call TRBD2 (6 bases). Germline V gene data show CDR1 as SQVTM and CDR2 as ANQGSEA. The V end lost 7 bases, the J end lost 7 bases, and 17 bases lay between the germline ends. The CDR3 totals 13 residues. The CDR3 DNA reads TGCAGCGCGGGGACTTTTACCCTAAATGAGCAGTTCTTC. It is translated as CSAGTFTLNEQFF.

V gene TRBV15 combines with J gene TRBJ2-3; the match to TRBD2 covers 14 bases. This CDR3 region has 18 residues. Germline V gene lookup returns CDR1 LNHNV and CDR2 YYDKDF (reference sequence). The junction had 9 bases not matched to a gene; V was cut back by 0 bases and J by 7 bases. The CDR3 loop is CATSREPGLAGDRYTQYF. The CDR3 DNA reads TGTGCCACCAGCAGAGAACCGGGACTAGCGGGGGACAGGTATACGCAGTATTTT.

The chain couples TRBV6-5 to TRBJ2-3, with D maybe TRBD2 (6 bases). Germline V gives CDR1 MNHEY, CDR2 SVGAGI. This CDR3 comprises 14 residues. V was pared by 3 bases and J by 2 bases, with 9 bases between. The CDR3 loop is CASSYTGDTDTQYF. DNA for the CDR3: TGTGCCAGCAGTTATACGGGGGACACAGATACGCAGTATTTT.

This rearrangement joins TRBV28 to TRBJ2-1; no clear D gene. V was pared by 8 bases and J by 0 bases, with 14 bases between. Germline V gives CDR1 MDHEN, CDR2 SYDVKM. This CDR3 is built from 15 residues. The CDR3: CASASSGVSYNEQFF. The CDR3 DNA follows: TGTGCCAGCGCCTCAAGTGGGGTCTCCTACAATGAGCAGTTCTTC.

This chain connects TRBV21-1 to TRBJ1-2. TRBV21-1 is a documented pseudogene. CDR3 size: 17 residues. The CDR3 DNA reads TGTGCCAGCAGCAAAGTCGCACGTCGGGTGGTGCTATGCGGCTACACCTTC. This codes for CASSKVARRVVLCGYTF.

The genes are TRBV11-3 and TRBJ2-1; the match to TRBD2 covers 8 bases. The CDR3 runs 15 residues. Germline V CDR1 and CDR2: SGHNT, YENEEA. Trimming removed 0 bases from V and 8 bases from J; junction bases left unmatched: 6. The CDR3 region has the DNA TGTGCCAGCAGCTTAGACGGGGGGGCCGGCGATGAGCAGTTCTTC. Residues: CASSLDGGAGDEQFF. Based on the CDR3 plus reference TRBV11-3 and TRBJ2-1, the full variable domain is EAGVVQSPRYKIIEKKQPVAFWCNPISGHNTLYWYLQNLGQGPELLIRYENEEAVDDSQLPKDRFSAERLKGVDSTLKIQPAELGDSAVYLCASSLDGGAGDEQFFGPGTRLTVL.

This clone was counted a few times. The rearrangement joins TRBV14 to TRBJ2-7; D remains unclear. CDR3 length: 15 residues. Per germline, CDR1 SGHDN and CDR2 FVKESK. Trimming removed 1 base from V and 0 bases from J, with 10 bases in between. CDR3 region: CASSQVGFRSYEQYF. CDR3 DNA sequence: TGTGCCAGCAGCCAAGTAGGATTCCGCTCCTACGAGCAGTACTTC.

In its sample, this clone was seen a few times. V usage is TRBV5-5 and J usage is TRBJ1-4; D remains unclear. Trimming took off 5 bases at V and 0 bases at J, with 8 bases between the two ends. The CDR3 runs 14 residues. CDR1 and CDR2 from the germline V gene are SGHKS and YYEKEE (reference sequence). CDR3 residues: CASRRNPTNEKLFF. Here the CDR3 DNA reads TGTGCCAGCAGACGTAACCCAACTAATGAAAAACTGTTTTTT. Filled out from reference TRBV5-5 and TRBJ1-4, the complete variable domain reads DAGVTQSPTHLIKTRGQQVTLRCSPISGHKSVSWYQQVLGQGPQFIFQYYEKEERGRGNFPDRFSARQFPNYSSELNVNALLLGDSALYLCASRRNPTNEKLFFGSGTQLSVL.

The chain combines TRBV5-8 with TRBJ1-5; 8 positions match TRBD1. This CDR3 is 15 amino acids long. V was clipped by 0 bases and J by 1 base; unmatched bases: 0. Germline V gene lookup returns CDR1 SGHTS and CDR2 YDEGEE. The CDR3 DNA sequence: TGTGCCAGCAGCTTGGGGACAGGGAGCAATCAGCCCCAGCATTTT. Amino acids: CASSLGTGSNQPQHF.

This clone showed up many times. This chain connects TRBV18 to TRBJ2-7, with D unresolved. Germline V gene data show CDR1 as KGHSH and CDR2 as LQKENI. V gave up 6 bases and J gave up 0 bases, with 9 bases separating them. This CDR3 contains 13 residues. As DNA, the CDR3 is TGTGCCAGCTCCCAAGAAAGCTCCTACGAGCAGTACGTC. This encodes CASSQESSYEQYV.

CDR3 sequence (DNA): TGTGCCAGTAGTATGTCACCCAGGGGGCTATGGGATGAGCAGTTCTTC. Its translation: CASSMSPRGLWDEQFF. The rearrangement uses TRBV19 and TRBJ2-1, with 8 bases aligning to TRBD1. Trimming cost V 3 bases and J 8 bases; bases outside gene matches: 12. Germline V gives CDR1 LNHDA, CDR2 SQIVND (reference sequence). The CDR3 runs 16 residues.